This entry is about one T cell receptor (beta chain). This clone was counted ten times or more. There is no known antigen for this receptor. Qualities for individual bases were not recorded, and no much larger clone is one base off. For CDR1 and CDR2, the germline V gene lists SGHNT and YENEEA. Including the terminal cysteine and phenylalanine, the CDR3 comprises 17 residues. The kept DNA is CDR3 alone, 51 bases in frame from the first base. V has 0 bases trimmed and J has 4 bases trimmed; junction bases matching no gene number 8. The Qiagen DNeasy kit was used to extract genomic DNA from unsorted PBMCs and from the negatively selected CD4+ and CD8+ fractions. TCR beta CDR3 regions were subjected to amplification by immunoSEQ multiplex PCR with primers that anneal to V and J segments. A synthetic immune receptor repertoire was used to minimize amplification bias, and any residual bias was removed computationally once sequencing was done. The original methods were these. Custom Python scripts were used to quantify repertoire diversity as the Shannon entropy index. Unsorted, CD4+ and CD8+ repertoires were analyzed separately, except for combined analyses in which CD4+ and CD8+ sequences were merged in silico. A clone counted as expanded when the clone's frequency after treatment rose at least 2-fold relative to C1D1, and clones undetected at baseline were given a pseudocount of 0.5. Singleton clones were defined as clones with 0 or 1 copy at C1D1, and non-singleton clones were defined as clones with 2 or more copies. Clones expanded in unsorted samples were assigned a CD4+, CD8+ or unknown annotation through matching of protein sequences in sorted samples from the same patient. Diversity changes from C1D1 to C4D1 were tested in paired samples using Wilcoxon tests. Held by TCRdb, this immuneACCESS table contains in-frame sequences only and omits some clones. Under half of the omission traces to an unresolved V gene where checked; the cause of the rest is unknown. V and J calls and clone size are those listed in that table; D and trimming were worked out from the DNA. The sample data list tens of thousands of clones, and nearly 80% of these were observed just once. The leading ten clones occupy around 20% of the sample.

These data are taken from a study of PD-1 blockade in classical Hodgkin lymphoma (TCRdb year 2020). At the level of the whole study: Nivolumab dosing was 3 mg/kg intravenously every 2 weeks, continuing until either disease progression or unacceptable toxicity. To define a peripheral blood immune signature of response to PD-1 blockade in classical Hodgkin lymphoma, the study combined TCR beta sequencing with CyTOF. Overall results and qualifications from the work: Trial patients with a complete response had baseline diversity similar to that of newly diagnosed patients, while partial responders and progressors had significantly lower diversity. By C4D1, a significant rise was seen in CD4+ TCR diversity but not in CD8+ TCR diversity (p=0.0027 vs p=0.16), and the rise was most apparent among complete responders (p=0.02). Baseline TCR diversity was reported to be lower in newly diagnosed patients than in healthy donors and to be lower still in relapsed/refractory patients. Diversity was lower in patients who began nivolumab less than 1 year after ASCT, so these patients were left out of later analyses to avoid confounding by immune reconstitution. The study was limited to a single clinical trial cohort, and causes of repertoire differences, possibly disease activity or prior therapy, remained undefined.

The time point label of this sample denotes: cycle 4 day 1 (C4D1), after about 6 weeks of nivolumab. Relapse after autologous stem cell transplantation had occurred in all trial patients, and cohorts A, B and C were distinguished by prior brentuximab vedotin exposure. The trial cohort comprised a few dozen patients with relapsed/refractory classical Hodgkin lymphoma whose best overall responses were complete response, partial response or progressive disease. In the multi-cohort phase II CheckMate 205 trial, trial patients received single-agent nivolumab. An independent review committee assessed best overall response by applying the 2007 International Working Group response criteria. Trial PBMCs were obtained immediately prior to nivolumab initiation (C1D1) and on therapy at cycle 2 day 1 and cycle 4 day 1. Peripheral blood was collected in 8 mL Vacutainer Cell Preparation Tubes, from which PBMCs were isolated by centrifugation and then cryopreserved.

The V gene is TRBV11-3 and the J gene is TRBJ1-4; 7 central nucleotides agree with TRBD1. The receptor was isolated from a human donor with classical Hodgkin lymphoma. Here the sequenced sample was peripheral blood mononuclear cells (PBMCs), taken before the fourth cycle of nivolumab. The CDR3 protein sequence reads: CASSLDVGQANNEKLFF. The DNA sequence reads TGTGCCAGCAGCTTAGATGTCGGACAGGCTAATAATGAAAAACTGTTTTTT.